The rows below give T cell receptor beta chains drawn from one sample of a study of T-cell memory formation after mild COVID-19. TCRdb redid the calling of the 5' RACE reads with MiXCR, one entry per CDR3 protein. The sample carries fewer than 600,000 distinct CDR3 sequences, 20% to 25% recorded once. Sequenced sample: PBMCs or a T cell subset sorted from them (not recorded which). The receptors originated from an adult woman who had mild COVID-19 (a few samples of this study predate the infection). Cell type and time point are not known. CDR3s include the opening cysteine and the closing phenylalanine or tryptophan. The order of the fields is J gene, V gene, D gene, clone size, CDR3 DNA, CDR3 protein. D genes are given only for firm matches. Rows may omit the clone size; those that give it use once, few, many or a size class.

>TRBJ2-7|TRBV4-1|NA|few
TGCGCCAGCCGCTATCGACAGGTCAGCTCCTACGAGCAGTACTTC
CASRYRQVSSYEQYF
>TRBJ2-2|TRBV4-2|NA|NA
TGTGCCAGCAGCCAAGAACAGACGAACACCGGGGAGCTGTTTTTT
CASSQEQTNTGELFF
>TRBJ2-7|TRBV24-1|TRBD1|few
TGTGCCACCAGTGACTCCGGGACAGGAAATTACGAGCAGTACTTC
CATSDSGTGNYEQYF
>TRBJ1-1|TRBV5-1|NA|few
TGCGCCAGCAGCTCCGATACAGGGATCACTGAAGCTTTCTTT
CASSSDTGITEAFF
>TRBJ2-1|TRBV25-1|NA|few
TGTGCCAGCAGGGGCTTCGAAGGGAACGGCTTCAATGAGCAGTTCTTC
CASRGFEGNGFNEQFF
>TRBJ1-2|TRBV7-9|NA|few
TGTGCCAGCAGCCTCCCTTCCCCTGCCACCCCCGGCTACACCTTC
CASSLPSPATPGYTF
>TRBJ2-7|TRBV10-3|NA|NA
TGTGCCATCAGATCGGCGACAACTTCCTACGAGCAGTACTTC
CAIRSATTSYEQYF
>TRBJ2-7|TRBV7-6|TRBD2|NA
TGTGCCAGCACCCAAGGGGCGGGAGGGCCTCATTACGAGCAGTACTTC
CASTQGAGGPHYEQYF
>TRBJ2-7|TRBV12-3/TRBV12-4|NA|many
TGTGCCAGCAGTAGCCGTGGCGAGCAGTACTTC
CASSSRGEQYF
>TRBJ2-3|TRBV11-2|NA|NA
TGTGCCAGCAGCTTAATGCCTTCCCCAGGAGATACGCAGTATTTT
CASSLMPSPGDTQYF
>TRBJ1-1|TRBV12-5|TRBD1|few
TGTGCTAGTGGTTTGGTAACCGATCGACAGGGGGGAACTGAAGCTTTCTTT
CASGLVTDRQGGTEAFF
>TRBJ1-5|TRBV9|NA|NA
TGTGCCAGCAGCGTAGATACCAGGGGAGGTCAGCCCCAGCATTTT
CASSVDTRGGQPQHF
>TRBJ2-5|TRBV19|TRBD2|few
TGTGCCAGTAGTAACCAAGGACTAGCGGGAAGGGAGACCCAGTACTTC
CASSNQGLAGRETQYF
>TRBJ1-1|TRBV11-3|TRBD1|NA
TGTGCCAGCAGCTTAGAACAGGGGTGGAACACTGAAGCTTTCTTT
CASSLEQGWNTEAFF
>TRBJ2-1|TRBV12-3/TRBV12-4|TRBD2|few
TGTGCCAGCAGCCCTCAACTAGCGAGCTCCTACAATGAGCAGTTCTTC
CASSPQLASSYNEQFF
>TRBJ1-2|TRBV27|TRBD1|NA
TGTGCCAGCAGTTGGGACAGGACCTATGGCTACACCTTC
CASSWDRTYGYTF
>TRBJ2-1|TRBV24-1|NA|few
TGTGCCACACGTCCGGGGAATGAGCAGTTCTTC
CATRPGNEQFF
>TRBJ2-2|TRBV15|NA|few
TGTGCCACCAGCAGAGAAGGGACTAACACCGGGGAGCTGTTTTTT
CATSREGTNTGELFF
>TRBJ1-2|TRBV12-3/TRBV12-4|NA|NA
TGTGCCAGCAGCTCCCCGGGGGACTCTAGCGGCTACACCTTC
CASSSPGDSSGYTF
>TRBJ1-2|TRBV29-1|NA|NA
TGCAGCGTTCCACCTAGATACGACGGGTCCAGTGACTATGGCTACACCTTC
CSVPPRYDGSSDYGYTF
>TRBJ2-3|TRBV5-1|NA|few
TGCGCCAGCAGCTCAGGGCTTCATTTGGGCGATTCTAGCACAGATACGCAGTATTTT
CASSSGLHLGDSSTDTQYF
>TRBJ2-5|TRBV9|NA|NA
TGTGCCAGCAGCCCCCGGGGAGGACGGGGGGAGACCCAGTACTTC
CASSPRGGRGETQYF
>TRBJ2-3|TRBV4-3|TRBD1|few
TGCGCCAGCAGCCAGGGACAGTTTTCCACAGATACGCAGTATTTT
CASSQGQFSTDTQYF
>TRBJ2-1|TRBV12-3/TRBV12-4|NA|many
TGTGCCAGCAGCCATGAACTGATATCCTACAATGAGCAGTTCTTC
CASSHELISYNEQFF
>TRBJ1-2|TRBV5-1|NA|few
TGCGCCAGCAGCGAAGCCTTCGGAACTGTGGGCTACACCTTC
CASSEAFGTVGYTF
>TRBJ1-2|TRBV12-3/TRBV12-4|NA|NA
TGTGCCAGCAGTTTAGCCCGGGGACGGGTCTATGGCTACACCTTC
CASSLARGRVYGYTF
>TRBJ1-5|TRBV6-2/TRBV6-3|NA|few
TGTGCCAGCAGCCAGGGGATGCGGCAGCCCCAGCATTTT
CASSQGMRQPQHF
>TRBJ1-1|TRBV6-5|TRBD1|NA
TGTGCCAGCAGTACTACAGGGGTTACAACTGAAGCTTTCTTT
CASSTTGVTTEAFF
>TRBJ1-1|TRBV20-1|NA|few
TGCAGTGCTAGTGGGGCGGGACACGCGAACACTGAAGCTTTCTTT
CSASGAGHANTEAFF
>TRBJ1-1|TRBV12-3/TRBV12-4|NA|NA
TGTGCCAGCGGCATCCTGGAGAACACTGAAGCTTTCTTT
CASGILENTEAFF
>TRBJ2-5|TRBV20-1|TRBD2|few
TGCAGTGCCATTAGCGGGAGAGAGACCCAGTACTTC
CSAISGRETQYF
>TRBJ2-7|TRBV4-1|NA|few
TGCGCCAGCAGCCAAGTACAGGAGGCCCACGAGCAGTACTTC
CASSQVQEAHEQYF
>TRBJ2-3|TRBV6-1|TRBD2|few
TGTGCCAGCGGCCTGGGGGGGTGGGGCACAGATACGCAGTATTTT
CASGLGGWGTDTQYF
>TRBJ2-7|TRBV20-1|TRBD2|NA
TGCAGTGCTAGGGGCGGGACTAGCGGTTACGAGCAGTACTTC
CSARGGTSGYEQYF
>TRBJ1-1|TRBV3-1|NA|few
TGTGCCAGCAGCCAAGTGGGACCCCGCTCGGGAGCTTTCTTT
CASSQVGPRSGAFF
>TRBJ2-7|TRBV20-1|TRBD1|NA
TGCAGCCCCCAGGGACAGGGGGCCCACGAGCAGTACTTC
CSPQGQGAHEQYF
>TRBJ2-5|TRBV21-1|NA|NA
TGTGCCAGCAGCAAAGCGCTGAACACCGAAGAGACCCAGTACTTC
CASSKALNTEETQYF
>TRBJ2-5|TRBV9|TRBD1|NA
TGTGCCAGCAGCGTAGCAGGGGGCTGGGGCCAAGAGACCCAGTACTTC
CASSVAGGWGQETQYF
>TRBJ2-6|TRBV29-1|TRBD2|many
TGCAGCGCATCTAGCGGCGAAGTATCTGGGGCCAACGTCCTGACTTTC
CSASSGEVSGANVLTF
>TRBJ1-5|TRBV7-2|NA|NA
TGTGCCAGCAGCAAAGACTATAGCAATCAGCCCCAGCATTTT
CASSKDYSNQPQHF
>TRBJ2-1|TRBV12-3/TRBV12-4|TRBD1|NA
TGTGCCAGCAGTAGGACAGGAAAGGGTGAGCAGTTCTTC
CASSRTGKGEQFF
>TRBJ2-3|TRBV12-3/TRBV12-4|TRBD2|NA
TGTGCCAGCAGTTTTGACTTTGGGGGGGGAGATACGCAGTATTTT
CASSFDFGGGDTQYF
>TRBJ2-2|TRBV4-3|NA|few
TGCGCCAGCAGCCAAGATCGGAGCAGGGGGGTAGCCGGGGAGCTGTTTTTT
CASSQDRSRGVAGELFF
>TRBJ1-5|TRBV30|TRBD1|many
TGTGCCTGGAGTGTATCAGGGGGCAAGCCCCAGCATTTT
CAWSVSGGKPQHF
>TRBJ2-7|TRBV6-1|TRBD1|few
TGTGCCAGCGCACAGGGGGGCTACGAGCAGTACTTC
CASAQGGYEQYF
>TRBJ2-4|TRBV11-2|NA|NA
TGTGCCAGCAGGGCTAGTTGGGGCAAAAACATTCAGTACTTC
CASRASWGKNIQYF
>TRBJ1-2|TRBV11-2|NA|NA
TGTGCCAGCAGCTTTGGGGACCTCTATGGCTACACCTTC
CASSFGDLYGYTF
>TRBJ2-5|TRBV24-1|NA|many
TGTGCCACCAGTGATGGGGTCTTCGGGACCCAGTACTTC
CATSDGVFGTQYF
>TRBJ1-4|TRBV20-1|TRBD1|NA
TGCAGTGCTGTGGGACAGGGAGGTTCCCGGGACGATATAACTAATGAAAAACTGTTTTTT
CSAVGQGGSRDDITNEKLFF
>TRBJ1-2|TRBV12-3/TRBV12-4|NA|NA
TGTGCCAGCAGTTTTTTCTCTACGGATGTGTCAACCTTC
CASSFFSTDVSTF
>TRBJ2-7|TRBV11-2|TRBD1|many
TGTGCCAGCAGCTTGGGGGACAGGGGGCGATCCGAGCAGTACTTC
CASSLGDRGRSEQYF
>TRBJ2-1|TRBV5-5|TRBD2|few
TGTGCCAGCAGCCTCTACGGACTAGCGTTCTATGAGCAGTTCTTC
CASSLYGLAFYEQFF
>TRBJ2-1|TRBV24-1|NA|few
TGTGCCACCAGTCTAAGCGACAATGAGCAGTTCTTC
CATSLSDNEQFF
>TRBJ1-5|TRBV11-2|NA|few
TGTGCCAGCAGCTTGGAGGAAGTGGGTAATCAGCCCCAGCATTTT
CASSLEEVGNQPQHF
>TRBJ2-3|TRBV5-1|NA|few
TGCGCCAGCAGCTTAAGCCGTTCGGGGTCGGATACGCAGTATTTT
CASSLSRSGSDTQYF